These 27 T cell receptor beta chains were sequenced from one sample in a study of human CD8 memory T cell subsets. Libraries for TCR beta were constructed using UMI-labeled 5' RACE. Reprocessing the 5' RACE reads, TCRdb reports a single entry for every CDR3 protein and omits DNA. The ten most abundant clones cover roughly a fifth of a sample with more than 6,000 distinct CDR3 sequences. Sequenced input: CD8+ stem-like memory T cells (TSCM and TCM) sorted from PBMCs. The subset denotes: stem-like memory CD8 T cells (TSTEM), CCR7+ PD-1- TIGIT-. These receptors were collected from a human donor in good health.

V usage is TRBV15 and J usage is TRBJ2-3. The CDR3 totals 12 residues. Per germline, CDR1 LNHNV and CDR2 YYDKDF (reference sequence). The CDR3 here is CATSRVADTQYF.

The gene calls are TRBV5-1 and TRBJ2-7; the D call from TCRdb, TRBD1, cannot be confirmed without DNA. This CDR3 comprises 16 residues. Germline CDR1 reads SGHRS; CDR2 reads YFSETQ. This chain's CDR3 is CASSSPRQGNHYEQYF.

The CDR3: CASSAWDSANEKLFF. The rearrangement links TRBV5-1 to TRBJ1-4; TCRdb selects TRBD1, and the lack of DNA leaves this call unchecked. Looked up from germline, CDR1 is SGHRS and CDR2 is YFSETQ. The CDR3 is 15 residues long.

The chain carries TRBV5-1 and TRBJ1-1. The CDR3 totals 15 residues. Per germline, CDR1 SGHRS and CDR2 YFSETQ. This CDR3 is CASSLRWGDYTEAFF.

This chain's CDR3 is CASSEEAGGSTDTQYF. This chain joins TRBV2 and TRBJ2-3; the D call from TCRdb, TRBD2, cannot be confirmed without DNA. CDR1 is SNHLY and CDR2 is FYNNEI in the germline V gene. The CDR3 is 16 residues long.

This chain connects TRBV20-1 to TRBJ2-5; the D call of TRBD1 rests on TCRdb alone, since no DNA is present to check it. Germline V gives CDR1 DFQATT, CDR2 SNEGSKA (reference sequence). The length of the CDR3 is 18 residues. This CDR3 is CSARDGGQGLLDQETQYF.

V usage is TRBV2 and J usage is TRBJ2-1; TCRdb's D call of TRBD2 is untestable without DNA. Germline CDR1 SNHLY, CDR2 FYNNEI. The CDR3 has 14 residues. The CDR3 region is CASIETSGDNEQFF.

The J gene is TRBJ2-7, the V gene TRBV5-5. This CDR3 region has 15 residues. Germline-derived CDR1 and CDR2 are SGHKS and YYEKEE (reference sequence). CDR3 region: CASTTLRTGAYEQYF.

The V and J genes are TRBV20-1 and TRBJ1-5; TCRdb designates TRBD1, a call that cannot be tested without DNA. The CDR3 spans 13 residues. Germline loops: CDR1 DFQATT, CDR2 SNEGSKA (reference sequence). The CDR3 sequence is CSARGTENQPQHF.

The rearrangement links TRBV30 to TRBJ2-7; TCRdb proposes TRBD1, but this gene call is untestable without DNA. The germline gives CDR1 GTSNPN, CDR2 SVGIG (reference sequence). CDR3 length: 13 residues. CDR3 in amino acids: CAWSVQTAYEQYF.

This chain uses TRBV29-1 with TRBJ2-7; the D gene TCRdb calls, TRBD1, cannot be checked with no DNA. Germline V CDR1 and CDR2: SQVTM, ANQGSEA. This CDR3 comprises 14 residues. CDR3 in amino acids: CSVKPGQGSYEQYF.

The chain is built from TRBV12-3 or TRBV12-4 and TRBJ1-2; there is no DNA to check the TCRdb D call of TRBD1. CDR3 length equals 13 residues. The CDR3 is CASSPGQTYGYTF.

The chain recombines TRBV7-8 with TRBJ1-2; TCRdb gives TRBD1 as the D gene, but with no DNA this cannot be confirmed. This CDR3 is built from 16 residues. The germline V gene has CDR1 SGHVS and CDR2 FQNEAQ. CDR3: CASSDGTGGLAGGYTF.

V gene TRBV12-3 or TRBV12-4 combines with J gene TRBJ1-2; TCRdb indicates TRBD1, and absent DNA this call remains unverified. The CDR3 is made up of 16 amino acids. The CDR3 sequence is CASSLMHRGSYYGYTF.

The J gene is TRBJ2-3, the V gene TRBV5-1. CDR3 size: 13 residues. In germline, CDR1 is SGHRS, CDR2 YFSETQ. The CDR3 protein is CASSLALEDTQYF.

The CDR3 loop reads CASSWTGTNSWEQFF. The chain carries TRBV27 and TRBJ2-1; TCRdb's assignment of TRBD2 cannot be checked, as there is no DNA. The CDR3 contains 15 residues. CDR1 and CDR2 from the germline V gene are MNHEY and SMNVEV (reference sequence).

This chain links TRBV7-9 with TRBJ2-7. CDR3 size: 13 residues. Germline CDR1 reads SEHNR; CDR2 reads FQNEAQ (reference sequence). CDR3: CASSLAADHEQYF.

Its frequency marks this clonotype as large. V and J are TRBV10-2 and TRBJ2-1; the D call of TRBD2 rests on TCRdb alone, since no DNA is present to check it. CDR3 length: 14 residues. Germline CDR1 and CDR2: WSHSY and SAAADI. CDR3 residues: CASSTGLAGNEQFF.

V usage is TRBV9 and J usage is TRBJ2-1; there is no DNA to check the TCRdb D call of TRBD1. This CDR3 is 16 amino acids long. Germline CDR1 SGDLS, CDR2 YYNGEE. This CDR3 is CASSTSPGQGTTEQFF.

The V gene is TRBV5-1, the J gene TRBJ2-7; as DNA is missing, the TRBD1 call by TCRdb cannot be tested. Germline assignment: CDR1 SGHRS and CDR2 YFSETQ. The CDR3 has 17 amino acids. The CDR3 loop reads CASSLRQGASLSYEQYF.

This rearrangement joins TRBV18 to TRBJ2-3; the D gene TCRdb calls, TRBD1, cannot be checked with no DNA. The CDR3 consists of 17 residues. CDR1 KGHSH and CDR2 LQKENI come from the germline V gene. The CDR3 loop is CASSPPDSPERTDTQYF.

This clonotype is medium-sized by frequency. The genes are TRBV7-2 and TRBJ1-1; there is no DNA to check the TCRdb D call of TRBD1. Germline CDR1 reads SGHTA; CDR2 reads FQGNSA. The CDR3 is made up of 14 amino acids. CDR3 in amino acids: CASSLAGTGLEAFF.

The genes are TRBV20-1 and TRBJ2-7; there is no DNA to check the TCRdb D call of TRBD1. Germline assignment: CDR1 DFQATT and CDR2 SNEGSKA (reference sequence). The CDR3 loop spans 14 amino acids. The CDR3 sequence: CSASPPGQDYEQYF.

The rearrangement joins TRBV5-5 to TRBJ1-4; the D gene TCRdb calls, TRBD1, cannot be checked with no DNA. This CDR3 region has 14 residues. In germline, CDR1 is SGHKS, CDR2 YYEKEE (reference sequence). The CDR3 loop reads CASESGTANEKLFF.

J is TRBJ2-7 and V is TRBV7-9; TCRdb picks TRBD1, but there is no DNA to check that call. This CDR3 has 14 amino acids. Germline lookup yields CDR1 SEHNR and CDR2 FQNEAQ (reference sequence). CDR3 amino acids: CASTLRGGPEEQYF.

This clonotype is identified as medium-sized from frequency. The chain uses TRBV20-1 and TRBJ1-3. The CDR3 spans 12 residues. CDR1 is DFQATT, CDR2 SNEGSKA, per germline (reference sequence). The CDR3 spells CSVRDSGNTIYF.

CDR3 sequence reads: CASSVTSSGGYTF. The chain couples TRBV9 to TRBJ1-2. Germline V lookup: CDR1 SGDLS, CDR2 YYNGEE. The CDR3 extends over 13 amino acids.